This T cell receptor beta chain appears in the sequencing data of a study of OX40 agonist ivuxolimab in advanced cancers. Findings and caveats of the study: Expanded peripheral T-cell antigen specificity went undetermined.

Clones were read by immunoSEQ multiplex PCR, and TCRdb kept only the in-frame ones, dropping some. Of over 65,000 clones listed, roughly four fifths are singletons. With regard to this clone: The antigen remains unidentified.

Germline values: CDR1 MNHEY, CDR2 SVGAGI. J was trimmed by 0 bases and V by 8 bases; bases with no gene match: 3. The CDR3 has 13 residues. This chain uses TRBV6-5 with TRBJ1-1; 7 positions match TRBD1. The origin of this receptor is an adult with an advanced solid tumor such as melanoma, head and neck, liver or kidney cancer. The sequencing used CD4+ or CD8+ T cells sorted from blood, collected in a trial of the OX40 agonist ivuxolimab. CDR3 bases: TGTGCCAGCCGGGACAGCGTGAACACTGAAGCTTTCTTT. Residues: CASRDSVNTEAFF.